Sequencing of this T cell receptor (beta chain) was carried out in a study of blood T cell repertoires in COVID-19. Study background: Spain, Italy and the United States supplied samples that represented acute and convalescent COVID-19. The cDNA or gDNA used as material had been derived from T cells, B-cell-depleted T cells, or PBMCs.

This CDR3 has 14 residues. CDR1 is SGHRS, CDR2 YFSETQ, per germline. V lost 2 bases and J lost 0, with 9 bases in between. The Seattle patients, enrolled during active infection, were followed longitudinally. As handled by the study authors: It was from reference gene primer amplification that nucleated cell counts were estimated. Clones were read by immunoSEQ multiplex PCR, and TCRdb kept only the in-frame ones, dropping some. V and J calls and clone size come straight from that table; D and trimming were deduced from the DNA. The sample yields 150,000 to 200,000 clones, roughly 93% seen once. The TCR comes from a man between 18 and 29 years old with COVID-19, enrolled during active disease. V and J are TRBV5-1 and TRBJ2-7; D ambiguous. The source material was peripheral blood. In DNA, the CDR3 is TGCGCCAGCAGCTTCCGGGTTAACTCCTACGAGCAGTACTTC. Residues: CASSFRVNSYEQYF.